The next 13 T cell receptor beta chains were all read from a single sample in a study of T cells in Graves' hyperthyroidism and ophthalmopathy. RNA transcripts provided the source from which TCR beta CDR3 regions were amplified. First-round RT-PCR with HTBI primers amplified the TCR CDR3 region. TCRdb independently ran MiXCR on the multiplex PCR reads; one entry per CDR3 protein. The table lists over 500,000 distinct CDR3 sequences, 11% to 15% of them singletons. Sequencing input: blood. All receptors derive from a middle-aged woman with Graves' hyperthyroidism.

This clonotype was counted between two and nine times. In DNA form, the CDR3 reads TGTGCCTGGAGGGATAGCGGGAGGAAGGCCTACGAGCAGTACTTC. Its protein is CAWRDSGRKAYEQYF. The rearrangement links TRBV30 to TRBJ2-7; TRBD2 matches at 10 bases. This CDR3 has 15 amino acids. Germline lookup yields CDR1 GTSNPN and CDR2 SVGIG (reference sequence). V dropped 3 bases and J dropped 2; count of bases not matched to a gene: 7.

The chain joins TRBV12-3 or TRBV12-4 to TRBJ1-5; no clear D gene. Between the trimmed V and J ends, which lost 7 bases and 2 bases, there was a span of 6 bases. The CDR3 contains 12 residues. The CDR3 loop is CASTDRNQPQHF. The CDR3 region has the DNA TGTGCCAGCACCGACCGCAATCAGCCCCAGCATTTT.

This clonotype was counted ten times or more. The chain has TRBV29-1 and TRBJ1-4; D unresolved. CDR3 size: 12 residues. Trimming stripped 4 bases from V and 8 bases from J, with 11 bases between. In germline, CDR1 is SQVTM, CDR2 ANQGSEA. This CDR3 reads CSVGEPQEKLFF. The CDR3 nucleotides are TGCAGCGTTGGGGAGCCACAGGAAAAACTGTTTTTT.

The sample holds many counts of this clonotype. V usage is TRBV4-1 and J usage is TRBJ2-1; 8 bases are a match to TRBD2. This CDR3 spans 15 amino acids. Germline-derived CDR1 and CDR2 are MGHRA and YSYEKL. V gave up 3 bases and J gave up 5 bases; unmatched junction bases: 6. The CDR3 DNA reads as TGCGCCAGCAGCCAGGACGGGAGGGGTGACAATGAGCAGTTCTTC. Its translation is CASSQDGRGDNEQFF.

This clonotype was seen at least ten times. The chain couples TRBV2 to TRBJ1-5; tentatively, D is TRBD1 (5 bases). The V and J ends lost 10 bases and 0 bases respectively, with 10 bases between them. The CDR3 runs 13 residues. The germline V gene has CDR1 SNHLY and CDR2 FYNNEI. In DNA form, the CDR3 reads TGTGCCACCATGACAGATAGCAATCAGCCCCAGCATTTT. Its translation is CATMTDSNQPQHF.

This clonotype was picked up many times. The gene calls are TRBV10-3 and TRBJ1-2; D is unclear. CDR3 length: 11 amino acids. Germline CDR1 is ENHRY and CDR2 is SYGVKD. Trimming stripped 6 bases from V and 2 bases from J, with 4 bases between. The CDR3 loop is CAISQNYGYTF. The CDR3 coding sequence is TGTGCCATCAGCCAGAACTATGGCTACACCTTC.

This clonotype was recorded many times. The CDR3 DNA reads as TGTGCCAGCAGTTTACGGGCCGAATCCTTTGAAGCTTTCTTT. The encoded protein is CASSLRAESFEAFF. The rearrangement uses TRBV12-3 or TRBV12-4 and TRBJ1-1; the D is unclear. The CDR3 is 14 amino acids. Trimming removed 2 bases from V and 7 bases from J, with 14 bases in between.

This clonotype appeared many times. The genes are TRBV3-1 and TRBJ1-2; D is unclear. Trimming removed 4 bases from V and 4 bases from J, with 10 bases in between. CDR1 is LGHDT and CDR2 is YNNKEL in the germline V gene (reference sequence). The CDR3 is made up of 13 amino acids. The CDR3 DNA is TGTGCCAGCAGCCCCTTGGCCCTCTATGGCTACACCTTC. It translates to CASSPLALYGYTF.

This clonotype was found a few times. The chain is built from TRBV5-6 and TRBJ2-3, with 7 positions matching TRBD1. The V gene's germline CDR1 is SGHDT and CDR2 YYEEEE. This CDR3 spans 14 amino acids. Trimming at V came to 4 bases and at J to 2 bases, leaving 4 bases not matched to a gene. The CDR3 sequence is CASSTGALTDTQYF. CDR3 DNA: TGTGCCAGCAGCACAGGGGCACTCACAGATACGCAGTATTTT.

This clonotype was detected ten times or more. The chain recombines TRBV5-4 with TRBJ2-1, with 8 bases matching TRBD2. The CDR3 is made up of 17 amino acids. CDR1 is SGHNT and CDR2 is YYREEE in the germline V gene (reference sequence). The V segment lost 4 bases and the J segment 0 bases; nucleotides outside the gene matches: 9. The CDR3: CASSERIAGNSYNEQFF. Here the CDR3 DNA reads TGTGCCAGCAGCGAAAGGATAGCGGGGAACTCCTACAATGAGCAGTTCTTC.

This clonotype was seen a few times. The gene calls are TRBV28 and TRBJ2-5, with TRBD2 matching 7 bases. Germline V gives CDR1 MDHEN, CDR2 SYDVKM. V shed 3 bases and J 4 bases; nucleotides not matched to a gene: 11. The length of the CDR3 is 16 residues. The chain's CDR3 is CASSFPGASGGETQYF. DNA for the CDR3: TGTGCCAGCAGTTTCCCCGGGGCTAGCGGAGGAGAGACCCAGTACTTC.

Remarks on this clonotype: A much larger clone differs by one base, so this may be a read error. The V and J genes are TRBV7-8 and TRBJ1-1; the D is unclear. The CDR3 length is 12 residues. Trimming cost V 7 bases and J 0 bases, with 6 bases left between them. Germline V CDR1 and CDR2: SGHVS, FQNEAQ. The CDR3 DNA reads TGTGCCAGCACCCCCATGAACACTGAAGCTTTCTTT. Protein sequence: CASTPMNTEAFF.

This clonotype was counted between two and nine times. This chain links TRBV3-1 with TRBJ2-3; TRBD1 aligns across 7 bases. CDR1 LGHDT and CDR2 YNNKEL come from the germline V gene (reference sequence). The CDR3 spans 16 residues. Trimming took 4 bases from V and 0 from J; bases not matched to a gene: 7. The CDR3 sequence: CASSPYRDSSTDTQYF. The CDR3 DNA reads as TGTGCCAGCAGCCCCTACAGGGACAGTAGCACAGATACGCAGTATTTT.